The 30 T cell receptor beta chains below were found in one sample sequenced in a study of regulatory T cells in long-lasting Graves disease. Regarding time point: newly diagnosed GD, antithyroid drugs for less than 3 months. RNA from PBMCs was the source of the TCR library. Construction of TCR beta libraries relied on iRepertoire HTBI primers and on Arm-PCR targeting CDR3 regions. TCRdb analysed the multiplex PCR reads with MiXCR anew, one entry per CDR3 protein. The table shows fewer than 450,000 distinct CDR3 sequences, with 15% occurring only once. These data also featured in a second study, about T cells in Graves' hyperthyroidism and ophthalmopathy.

This sample comprised peripheral blood mononuclear cells (PBMCs), obtained at new diagnosis, from a patient treated with antithyroid drugs. All receptors come from a woman between 35 and 50 years old with Graves disease.

This clonotype was recorded at least ten times. The V gene is TRBV28, the J gene TRBJ2-7; TRBD1 agrees at 8 bases. The CDR3 has 13 residues. Per the germline V gene, CDR1 is MDHEN and CDR2 is SYDVKM. V dropped 7 bases and J dropped 3; count of bases not matched to a gene: 5. CDR3 in amino acids: CASTRDRLYEQYF. The CDR3 DNA reads TGTGCCAGCACCCGGGACAGGCTCTACGAGCAGTACTTC.

This clonotype was counted a few times. Here the CDR3 reads CASRPLGLLNEQFF. Written as DNA, the CDR3 is TGTGCCAGCAGGCCCCTGGGGCTCCTGAATGAGCAGTTCTTC. V gene TRBV27 combines with J gene TRBJ2-1; D may be TRBD1 (5 bases). Germline CDR1 and CDR2: MNHEY and SMNVEV (reference sequence). V lost 6 bases to trimming and J lost 7 bases, with 16 bases between them. The CDR3 has 14 residues.

V is TRBV20-1 and J is TRBJ1-2; D is undetermined. V shed 6 bases and J shed 5 bases, with 19 bases lying between them. Germline V gene sequence: CDR1 DFQATT, CDR2 SNEGSKA (reference sequence). The CDR3 extends over 14 amino acids. CDR3 in amino acids: CSAEKTELNYGYTF. The CDR3 DNA sequence: TGCAGTGCAGAAAAGACCGAGCTTAATTATGGCTACACCTTC.

This clonotype was observed a handful of times. This chain links TRBV3-1 with TRBJ2-3, with TRBD2 matching over 8 bases. Trimming removed 1 base from V and 2 bases from J; junction bases left unmatched: 11. This CDR3 is built from 18 residues. Germline V CDR1 and CDR2: LGHDT, YNNKEL (reference sequence). CDR3 DNA: TGTGCCAGCAGCCAAGGAGGGCTAGCGGGTCTTTACACAGATACGCAGTATTTT. Translating it yields CASSQGGLAGLYTDTQYF.

This clonotype was observed a few times. V and J are TRBV30 and TRBJ2-1; D gene uncertain. Germline loops: CDR1 GTSNPN, CDR2 SVGIG (reference sequence). Trimming took off 2 bases at V and 8 bases at J, with 7 bases between the two ends. This CDR3 is 11 amino acids long. DNA of the CDR3: TGTGCCTGGAGTTTCCGGTATGAGCAGTTCTTC. As protein: CAWSFRYEQFF.

The chain recombines TRBV15 with TRBJ2-6; D ambiguous. Germline V gives CDR1 LNHNV, CDR2 YYDKDF (reference sequence). V lost 8 bases to trimming and J lost 4 bases, with 12 bases between them. This CDR3 comprises 14 residues. This CDR3 is CATWSIPGANVLTF. The CDR3 DNA is TGTGCCACCTGGTCCATTCCCGGGGCCAACGTCCTGACTTTC.

This clonotype was recorded many times. V gene TRBV28 combines with J gene TRBJ1-2, with D maybe TRBD1 (5 bases). The CDR3 is 12 amino acids. Looked up from germline, CDR1 is MDHEN and CDR2 is SYDVKM. The CDR3 spells CVAGSRDYGYTF. The CDR3 bases are TGTGTGGCAGGGAGTAGGGACTATGGCTACACCTTC.

V is TRBV6-1 and J is TRBJ2-4, with D uncertain. CDR1 and CDR2 from the germline V gene are MNHNS and SASEGT. The CDR3 contains 16 residues. V was pared by 6 bases and J by 1 base, with 16 bases between. In DNA, the CDR3 is TGTGCCAGCAGGGCTGGCTCCAATGCTGCCAAAAACATTCAGTACTTC. Its protein is CASRAGSNAAKNIQYF.

This clonotype was detected a few times. The V gene is TRBV20-1, the J gene TRBJ1-4; TRBD1 matches 8 bases. The CDR3 contains 15 residues. The V gene's germline CDR1 is DFQATT and CDR2 SNEGSKA (reference sequence). The ends lost 0 bases at V and 3 bases at J; junction bases unmatched: 3. The CDR3 region has the DNA TGCAGTGCTAGAGACCCGACAGGGGCTAATGAAAAACTGTTTTTT. Its translation: CSARDPTGANEKLFF.

This clonotype was detected many times. This chain joins TRBV7-9 and TRBJ1-2; D gene unclear. The V gene's germline CDR1 is SEHNR and CDR2 FQNEAQ (reference sequence). This CDR3 is 15 amino acids long. The V end was cut by 5 bases, the J end by 1 base, with 14 bases between. CDR3 coding DNA: TGTGCCAGCAGCCCTACTACGACTAATAACTATGGCTACACCTTC. Protein: CASSPTTTNNYGYTF. The full variable domain, completed using reference TRBV7-9 and TRBJ1-2, is DTGVSQNPRHKITKRGQNVTFRCDPISEHNRLYWYRQTLGQGPEFLTYFQNEAQLEKSRLLSDRFSAERPKGSFSTLEIQRTEQGDSAMYLCASSPTTTNNYGYTFGSGTRLTVV.

About this clonotype: Since a far larger clone is one base different, this is likely a read error. The chain uses TRBV7-9 and TRBJ2-3, with no clear D. Per the germline V gene, CDR1 is SEHNR and CDR2 is FQNEAQ (reference sequence). This CDR3 contains 14 residues. CDR3 nucleotide sequence: TGTGCCAGCGTGCGGACGGCCCACACAGATGCGCAGTATTTT. Its protein is CASVRTAHTDAQYF.

This clonotype was picked up many times. The rearrangement joins TRBV5-1 to TRBJ2-5; no reliable D call. Germline V CDR1 and CDR2: SGHRS, YFSETQ. The CDR3 runs 13 residues. Trimming stripped 0 bases from V and 4 bases from J, with 7 bases between. CDR3 nucleotides: TGCGCCAGCAGCTTGGCCACGGTAGAGACCCAGTACTTC. Its translation is CASSLATVETQYF. Filled out from reference TRBV5-1 and TRBJ2-5, the complete variable domain reads KAGVTQTPRYLIKTRGQQVTLSCSPISGHRSVSWYQQTPGQGLQFLFEYFSETQRNKGNFPGRFSGRQFSNSRSEMNVSTLELGDSALYLCASSLATVETQYFGPGTRLLVL.

This chain joins TRBV6-2 or TRBV6-3 and TRBJ2-5; no definite D call. This CDR3 spans 13 amino acids. Germline V gene lookup returns CDR1 MNHEY and CDR2 SVGEGT. The germline V and J ends were trimmed by 6 bases and 2 bases, with 10 bases remaining between them. This CDR3 is CASSLMVQETQYF. DNA of the CDR3: TGTGCCAGCAGCCTTATGGTGCAAGAGACCCAGTACTTC.

The gene calls are TRBV7-2 and TRBJ2-3; D might be TRBD1 (5 bases). CDR3 size: 10 residues. Germline lookup yields CDR1 SGHTA and CDR2 FQGNSA. The germline V and J ends were trimmed by 7 bases and 11 bases, with 10 bases remaining between them. CDR3: CASIEGEQYF. The CDR3 DNA sequence: TGTGCCAGCATCGAAGGGGAGCAGTATTTT.

At least ten counts were recorded for this clonotype. This chain joins TRBV28 and TRBJ2-7; D is possibly TRBD2 (6 bases). Trimming shortened V by 3 bases and J by 6 bases, and 12 bases separated the two germline ends. Germline V gives CDR1 MDHEN, CDR2 SYDVKM. CDR3 size: 13 residues. The CDR3 reads CASSLGSGSEQYF. CDR3 nucleotide sequence: TGTGCCAGCAGTTTGGGTTCCGGGAGCGAGCAGTACTTC.

The table lists this clonotype with many counts. V usage is TRBV5-1 and J usage is TRBJ2-7; 8 bases fit TRBD2. This CDR3 is 14 amino acids long. Germline V lookup: CDR1 SGHRS, CDR2 YFSETQ. The V gene end was trimmed by 6 bases and the J gene end by 4 bases; junction bases not matched to a gene: 9. In nucleotides, the CDR3 is TGCGCCAGCACTCTGGGTTCTAGCGGGTACGAGCAGTACTTC. Amino acid sequence: CASTLGSSGYEQYF.

The chain uses TRBV19 and TRBJ1-5; D gene uncertain. The ends were cut back, 1 base at V and 3 bases at J, with 4 bases in the middle. The germline CDR1 and CDR2 sequences are LNHDA and SQIVND (reference sequence). This CDR3 region has 13 residues. CDR3 sequence: CASSIGVNQPQHF. Here the CDR3 DNA reads TGTGCCAGTAGTATAGGCGTCAATCAGCCCCAGCATTTT.

At least ten counts were recorded for this clonotype. The rearrangement links TRBV6-5 to TRBJ2-7; 13 bases fit TRBD2. Germline V gene lookup returns CDR1 MNHEY and CDR2 SVGAGI. The CDR3 extends over 16 amino acids. J was trimmed by 6 bases and V by 0 bases; bases with no gene match: 5. The CDR3 coding sequence is TGTGCCAGCAGTTACTCTGGGACTAGCGGGAATTTCGAGCAGTACTTC. It is translated as CASSYSGTSGNFEQYF.

Concerning this clonotype itself: A much larger clone lies one base from this, so it may be a read error. The chain joins TRBV12-3 or TRBV12-4 to TRBJ2-3; unclear D gene. Trimming took off 7 bases at V and 3 bases at J, with 11 bases between the two ends. The CDR3 consists of 13 residues. The CDR3 region has the DNA TGTGCCAGCACTCTGATCCTTACAGATACGCAGTATTTT. This sequence encodes CASTLILTDTQYF.

This clonotype was found many times. The V and J genes are TRBV14 and TRBJ1-6; possible D gene TRBD1, 5 bases. V was cut by 0 bases and J by 8 bases, with 32 bases left in between. The CDR3 runs 22 residues. From germline, CDR1 is SGHDN and CDR2 FVKESK. Here the CDR3 DNA reads TGTGCCAGCAGCCAAGAGGAACAGCTTACTACCCGTCCGGGAGCAGGGTATTCACCCCTCCACTTT. Translation gives CASSQEEQLTTRPGAGYSPLHF.

This clonotype was seen many times. The rearrangement links TRBV19 to TRBJ2-5, with D unresolved. Germline loops: CDR1 LNHDA, CDR2 SQIVND (reference sequence). V shed 0 bases and J shed 1 base, with 12 bases lying between them. The CDR3 is made up of 16 amino acids. Written as DNA, the CDR3 is TGTGCCAGTAGTATAGAGGGCACCCTCGCCCAAGAGACCCAGTACTTC. Translation: CASSIEGTLAQETQYF.

Worth noting for this clonotype: A read error may produce the germline difference seen at one junction end. The chain employs TRBV28 and TRBJ2-3; tentatively, D is TRBD1 (7 bases). Germline CDR1 reads MDHEN; CDR2 reads SYDVKM. This CDR3 spans 18 amino acids. This CDR3 is CASGFLWDSFTSTDTQYF. The DNA for the CDR3 is TGTGCCAGCGGTTTTCTATGGGACAGCTTTACTAGCACAGACACGCAGTATTTT.

In its sample, this clonotype was seen many times. The rearrangement joins TRBV28 to TRBJ2-5, with D unresolved. There are 14 residues in the CDR3. V was pared by 5 bases and J by 2 bases, with 12 bases between. Germline assignment: CDR1 MDHEN and CDR2 SYDVKM. CDR3 region: CASSPVVGQETQYF. For the CDR3, the DNA is TGTGCCAGCAGTCCCGTGGTCGGGCAAGAGACCCAGTACTTC.

Many counts were recorded for this clonotype. Written as DNA, the CDR3 is TGTGCCACCGGCATCTCGGACAGGGGTTACAATGAGCAGTTCTTC. Translated: CATGISDRGYNEQFF. V gene TRBV24-1 combines with J gene TRBJ2-1, with 9 bases identical to TRBD1. From germline, CDR1 is KGHDR and CDR2 SFDVKD. With 9 bases clipped from V and 4 bases from J, the junction kept 9 bases outside the gene matches. The CDR3 contains 15 residues.

V gene TRBV12-3 or TRBV12-4 combines with J gene TRBJ2-7, with 11 bases identical to TRBD2. This CDR3 has 15 amino acids. Losses at the gene ends were 5 bases for V and 6 bases for J; bases not matched to a gene: 9. The CDR3, as DNA: TGTGCCAGCAGTCCCCGTAGCGGGAGGGCCGGCGAGCAGTACTTC. It codes for CASSPRSGRAGEQYF.

Only a few counts were recorded for this clonotype. The V gene is TRBV6-1, the J gene TRBJ2-1; TRBD2 might be the D (6 bases). The CDR3 runs 17 residues. Trimming shortened V by 6 bases and J by 4 bases, and 22 bases separated the two germline ends. Per the germline V gene, CDR1 is MNHNS and CDR2 is SASEGT. CDR3 coding DNA: TGTGCCAGCAGCCTATCGGGCCGGAGTGGGGGGTACAATGAGCAGTTCTTC. Its protein product is CASSLSGRSGGYNEQFF.

To note about this clonotype: A much larger clone lies a single base off, so this may be a read error. This sequence joins TRBV28 and TRBJ1-2; D is perhaps TRBD1 (5 bases). Germline CDR1 is MDHEN and CDR2 is SYDVKM. This CDR3 contains 12 residues. The V end was cut by 8 bases, the J end by 5 bases, with 12 bases between. The CDR3 sequence is CASGGIGYGYTF. Here the CDR3 DNA reads TGTGCCAGCGGGGGGATCGGTTATGGCTACACCTTC.

This clonotype was observed a few times. The chain combines TRBV7-9 with TRBJ1-2, with 10 bases matching TRBD1. CDR3 length equals 15 residues. Germline V gene lookup returns CDR1 SEHNR and CDR2 FQNEAQ (reference sequence). V was clipped by 5 bases and J by 13 bases; unmatched bases: 16. The CDR3 is CASSPPGGTGALSTF. CDR3 coding DNA: TGTGCCAGCAGCCCCCCGGGCGGGACAGGGGCCCTAAGCACCTTC.

This clonotype has ten or more counts. The chain recombines TRBV27 with TRBJ1-5; the D is unclear. Trimming stripped 7 bases from V and 7 bases from J, with 11 bases between. CDR3 length equals 12 residues. Germline-derived CDR1 and CDR2 are MNHEY and SMNVEV (reference sequence). In nucleotides, the CDR3 is TGTGCCAGCAAGACTGGCGGGCAGCCCCAGCATTTT. Amino acids: CASKTGGQPQHF.

This clonotype was counted at least ten times. This chain links TRBV7-9 with TRBJ2-4; D may be TRBD2 (5 bases). V gave up 5 bases and J gave up 7 bases, with 18 bases separating them. Germline V CDR1 and CDR2: SEHNR, FQNEAQ (reference sequence). The CDR3 runs to 15 residues. The CDR3 DNA sequence: TGTGCCAGCAGCCCAGAGAGGGTTTCTCGGAACATTCAGTACTTC. Its translation: CASSPERVSRNIQYF.